Below, one T cell receptor (beta chain) is given with its context. TCRdb's table, derived via immunoSEQ multiplex PCR, lists solely in-frame clones and lacks some. The table lists roughly 61,000 clones, more than 80% of them singletons. These data come from a study of OX40 agonist ivuxolimab in advanced cancers. About the study: Clinicians treated patients with ivuxolimab, an agonistic anti-OX40 (CD134) antibody. Partial response was recorded in three patients: one hepatocellular carcinoma and two cutaneous melanoma cases.

On cycle 4 day 1 and cycle 7 day 1, as well as at baseline, blood was sampled. The CDR3 has 15 amino acids. V lost 3 bases and J 1 base, leaving 10 bases between the germline ends. CDR1 and CDR2 from the germline V gene are MDHEN and SYDVKM. The chain is built from TRBV28 and TRBJ2-1; D might be TRBD1 (5 bases). The starting material was CD4+ or CD8+ T cells sorted from blood, obtained in a trial of the OX40 agonist ivuxolimab. This receptor was identified in an adult with an advanced solid tumor such as melanoma, head and neck, liver or kidney cancer. CDR3 protein: CASSFSAGSYNEQFF. The CDR3 DNA is TGTGCCAGCAGTTTCTCGGCAGGGTCCTACAATGAGCAGTTCTTC.